This TCR beta chain was sequenced for a study of T cells in Graves' hyperthyroidism and ophthalmopathy. Trimming took 1 base from V and 2 from J, leaving 12 bases between them. Germline V gene data show CDR1 as SGHDT and CDR2 as YYEEEE. The CDR3 extends over 16 amino acids. Amplification of TCR beta CDR3 regions used RNA as the template. When the TCR CDR3 underwent first-round RT-PCR, the HTBI primer set was used. One entry per CDR3 protein, called by TCRdb with MiXCR from the multiplex PCR reads. In the table there are some 760,000 distinct CDR3 sequences, roughly 15% of which are singletons. The chain couples TRBV5-6 to TRBJ2-2, with D perhaps matching TRBD1 (5 bases). The source material was blood. The clonotype originates from a woman aged 18-29 years with Graves' hyperthyroidism. In DNA, the CDR3 is TGTGCCAGCAGCTTGTTTCGGACACAAAACACCGGGGAGCTGTTTTTT. Its protein is CASSLFRTQNTGELFF.